One and the same sample provided the 19 T cell receptor beta chains below, sequenced in a study of T cell clonotyping in hematopoietic cell transplantation. The table came from immunoSEQ multiplex PCR; TCRdb's copy has only in-frame clones and leaves some out. The sample lists 1,500 to 2,000 clones, 84% occurring once. This material consisted of PBMCs, taken 30 days after allogeneic stem cell transplant. The source of these receptors is a young adult male patient who had an allogeneic stem cell transplant, so T cells may come from the graft donor. Some clones in this sample may be carry-over from other donors' samples.

The CDR3: CSGSRGYEQYF. DNA of the CDR3: TGCAGTGGTAGTCGGGGATACGAGCAGTACTTC. V usage is TRBV20-1 and J usage is TRBJ2-7, with D possibly being TRBD2 (5 bases). The CDR3 spans 11 residues. Germline loops: CDR1 DFQATT, CDR2 SNEGSKA (reference sequence). Trimming removed 7 bases from V and 4 bases from J, with 11 bases in between.

This chain links TRBV6-6 with TRBJ2-2; 14 nucleotides match TRBD2. This CDR3 has 15 amino acids. V was clipped by 8 bases and J by 5 bases; unmatched bases: 4. Germline-derived CDR1 and CDR2 are MNHNY and SVGAGI (reference sequence). CDR3 bases: TGTGCCAGCGGACTAGCGGGAGGTCATACCGGGGAGCTGTTTTTT. Its protein product is CASGLAGGHTGELFF.

The genes are TRBV5-6 and TRBJ2-7; D not resolved. CDR1 is SGHDT and CDR2 is YYEEEE in the germline V gene. The V end lost 1 base, the J end lost 3 bases, and 11 bases lay between the germline ends. The CDR3 runs 14 residues. The CDR3 DNA follows: TGTGCCAGCAGCTTGCTAGGACCTGTCTACGAGCAGTACTTC. It codes for CASSLLGPVYEQYF.

CDR3 residues: CATSRDNTGELFF. The CDR3 bases are TGTGCCACCAGCAGAGATAACACCGGGGAGCTGTTTTTT. J is TRBJ2-2 and V is TRBV15; no clear D gene. Trimming took 0 bases from V and 2 from J, leaving 1 base between them. The CDR3 runs to 13 residues. In germline, CDR1 is LNHNV, CDR2 YYDKDF (reference sequence). Full variable domain (rest looked up from reference TRBV15 and TRBJ2-2): DAMVIQNPRYQVTQFGKPVTLSCSQTLNHNVMYWYQQKSSQAPKLLFHYYDKDFNNEADTPDNFQSRRPNTSFCFLDIRSPGLGDTAMYLCATSRDNTGELFFGEGSRLTVL.

The CDR3 DNA sequence: TGTGCCAGCAGTCCACGCTTATTATCCGGGACAGGGAACTCTAATGAGCAGTTCTTC. Translating it yields CASSPRLLSGTGNSNEQFF. J is TRBJ2-1 and V is TRBV27; 9 nucleotides agree with TRBD1. Germline CDR1 is MNHEY and CDR2 is SMNVEV (reference sequence). CDR3 length equals 19 residues. V lost 5 bases to trimming and J lost 7 bases; unmatched junction nucleotides: 21.

This rearrangement joins TRBV19 to TRBJ1-2, with 8 bases lining up with TRBD1. CDR3 length: 16 residues. Unmatched junction bases numbered 12, after V lost 4 bases and J lost 5 bases. Looked up from germline, CDR1 is LNHDA and CDR2 is SQIVND (reference sequence). DNA of the CDR3: TGTGCCAGTAGTAAAAGACAGGGGCGTGGGTTATATGGCTACACCTTC. It specifies CASSKRQGRGLYGYTF.

J is TRBJ1-3 and V is TRBV5-8; no clear D. Between the trimmed V and J ends, which lost 3 bases and 0 bases, there was a span of 19 bases. This CDR3 has 18 residues. Germline CDR1 is SGHTS and CDR2 is YDEGEE. DNA for the CDR3: TGTGCCAGCAGCTCCAGTTCTGCCACGGGAGTCTCTGGAAACACCATATATTTT. Translation gives CASSSSSATGVSGNTIYF.

This clone appeared once. The chain joins TRBV6-5 to TRBJ1-2; D gene uncertain. V shed 2 bases and J shed 2 bases, with 6 bases lying between them. This CDR3 is 13 amino acids long. The germline gives CDR1 MNHEY, CDR2 SVGAGI. In DNA form, the CDR3 reads TGTGCCAGCAGTTACACAGACAACTATGGCTACACCTTC. It codes for CASSYTDNYGYTF.

The chain employs TRBV5-4 and TRBJ1-2, with TRBD1 matching over 7 bases. Germline CDR1 SGHNT, CDR2 YYREEE (reference sequence). The CDR3 has 15 residues. V was pared by 4 bases and J by 4 bases, with 10 bases of the junction left unmatched. CDR3 in amino acids: CASSPDRAGTYGYTF. Written as DNA, the CDR3 is TGTGCCAGCAGCCCTGACAGGGCCGGTACCTATGGCTACACCTTC.

This chain connects TRBV11-1 to TRBJ2-2; 9 nucleotides align to TRBD2. The CDR3 sequence is 14 residues long. Looked up from germline, CDR1 is SGHAT and CDR2 is FQDESV (reference sequence). The ends lost 5 bases at V and 4 bases at J; junction bases unmatched: 2. The CDR3 region has the DNA TGTGCCAGCAGCCCGCGGGGGGGCACCGGGGAGCTGTTTTTT. Encoded protein: CASSPRGGTGELFF.

The chain is built from TRBV10-3 and TRBJ2-7, with 10 bases matching TRBD1. V trimming: 3 bases; J trimming: 1 base; junction bases outside the gene matches: 3. Looked up from germline, CDR1 is ENHRY and CDR2 is SYGVKD. This CDR3 is 15 amino acids long. The CDR3 is CAISERGQGSYEQYF. The CDR3 nucleotides read TGTGCCATCAGTGAAAGGGGACAGGGGTCCTACGAGCAGTACTTC.

There are a few counts of this clone. The chain links TRBV7-8 to TRBJ2-3; weak D call: TRBD2 (6 bases). This CDR3 spans 16 amino acids. The ends were cut back, 3 bases at V and 4 bases at J, with 17 bases in the middle. Germline V gene data show CDR1 as SGHVS and CDR2 as FQNEAQ. CDR3 sequence: CASSFGVGGIADTQYF. The CDR3 region has the DNA TGTGCCAGCAGCTTTGGAGTAGGCGGGATCGCAGATACGCAGTATTTT.

The chain recombines TRBV9 with TRBJ2-7; tentatively, D is TRBD2 (6 bases). In germline, CDR1 is SGDLS, CDR2 YYNGEE. V was trimmed by 4 bases and J by 5 bases, leaving 13 bases between them. This CDR3 spans 13 amino acids. The CDR3 here is CASSLGLYNEQYF. In nucleotides, the CDR3 is TGTGCCAGCAGCTTGGGACTTTATAACGAGCAGTACTTC.

This chain connects TRBV30 to TRBJ1-6, with D uncertain. The V gene's germline CDR1 is GTSNPN and CDR2 SVGIG (reference sequence). V gave up 2 bases and J gave up 15 bases, with 17 bases separating them. This CDR3 has 13 amino acids. The CDR3 reads CAWSPTSSGVLHF. The CDR3 DNA reads TGTGCCTGGAGTCCCACCTCGTCAGGCGTCCTCCACTTT.

Details on this clone: The same CDR3 also results from other DNA sequences found in this sample. CDR3 amino acids: CASSQGGPYEQYF. The CDR3 DNA reads TGCGCCAGCAGCCAAGGGGGTCCCTACGAGCAGTACTTC. This chain links TRBV4-1 with TRBJ2-7; D is ambiguous. Trimming removed 1 base from V and 2 bases from J, with 6 bases in between. From germline, CDR1 is MGHRA and CDR2 YSYEKL. This CDR3 spans 13 amino acids.

This chain connects TRBV28 to TRBJ2-3; D is possibly TRBD2 (8 bases). Germline assignment: CDR1 MDHEN and CDR2 SYDVKM. The V gene lost 7 bases and the J gene lost 3 bases, with 23 bases spanning the gap. This CDR3 has 17 amino acids. The DNA for the CDR3 is TGTGCCAGCAAAGGGGGCTACAGGACTAGCACGACAGATACGCAGTATTTT. Its protein is CASKGGYRTSTTDTQYF. Drawing the rest from reference TRBV28 and TRBJ2-3, the complete variable domain is DVKVTQSSRYLVKRTGEKVFLECVQDMDHENMFWYRQDPGLGLRLIYFSYDVKMKEKGDIPEGYSVSREKKERFSLILESASTNQTSMYLCASKGGYRTSTTDTQYFGPGTRLTVL.

This chain links TRBV5-1 with TRBJ2-1; no firm D call. The germline gives CDR1 SGHRS, CDR2 YFSETQ. This CDR3 region has 14 residues. Deletions cut 1 base from V and 6 bases from J, with 11 bases between. For the CDR3, the DNA is TGCGCCAGCAGCTTGCTTCTGGTGGGCAATGAGCAGTTCTTC. It specifies CASSLLLVGNEQFF.

The chain carries TRBV7-3 and TRBJ2-1; a possible D gene is TRBD1 (6 bases). V lost 6 bases and J lost 7, with 10 bases in between. The CDR3 covers 12 residues. CDR1 and CDR2 from the germline V gene are SGHTA and FQGTGA. The CDR3 protein is CASSSTGNEQFF. CDR3 nucleotide sequence: TGTGCCAGCAGTTCTACAGGGAATGAGCAGTTCTTC.

This clone was counted a few times. V is TRBV9 and J is TRBJ1-5, with a possible D match to TRBD1 (6 bases). The CDR3 covers 17 residues. Germline-derived CDR1 and CDR2 are SGDLS and YYNGEE. V was pared by 2 bases and J by 5 bases, with 20 bases between. The CDR3 reads CASSVDDFGQSYQPQHF. The DNA of the CDR3 is TGTGCCAGCAGCGTTGATGATTTTGGACAGTCTTATCAGCCCCAGCATTTT.